Following are 26 T cell receptor beta chains from one sample sequenced in a study of prognosis after radiotherapy for stage I lung cancer. The authors amplified TCR beta CDR3 from genomic DNA using two-round multiplex PCR. Primers specific to each TRBV and TRBJ gene drove first-round PCR. TCRdb re-called the multiplex PCR reads through MiXCR, storing one row per CDR3 protein. The sample carries about 30,000 distinct CDR3 sequences, 48% recorded once. This specimen was PBMCs, taken before or after stereotactic body radiation therapy (not recorded which). The source of these receptors is a donor over 45 with non-small cell lung cancer.

Comment on this clonotype: This likely stems from a read error, as it lies one base from a far larger clone. The V call is TRBV27, the J call TRBJ1-2, with D unresolved. The germline V gene encodes CDR1 MNHEY and CDR2 SMNVEV (reference sequence). The CDR3 spans 12 residues. The CDR3 sequence: CATLLLNYVYTF. The CDR3, as DNA: TGTGCCACCCTCTTACTGAACTATGTCTACACCTTC.

Only one count was recorded for this clonotype. Its ends do not fully match the called genes, so a read error is possible. The CDR3 region is CASIYYPRGTVVRVGNQPQHF. CDR3 bases: TGTGCCAGCATTTACTACCCCAGGGGGACAGTGGTACGAGTCGGCAATCAGCCCCAGCATTTT. The rearrangement joins TRBV6-2 or TRBV6-3 to TRBJ1-5, with 7 bases matching TRBD1. The germline gives CDR1 MNHEY, CDR2 SVGEGT. This CDR3 has 21 residues.

The rearrangement joins TRBV4-3 to TRBJ2-5; D may be TRBD2 (6 bases). Trimming pared 4 bases from V and 9 bases from J, leaving 21 bases between. Per germline, CDR1 LGHNA and CDR2 YSLEER. The CDR3 consists of 15 residues. The CDR3 nucleotides read TGCGCCAGCAGCCTCAGAACCGGGACTCTGGACCCCCAGTACTTC. The encoded protein is CASSLRTGTLDPQYF.

This clonotype was observed many times. This chain joins TRBV5-1 and TRBJ2-1; D is unresolved. V lost 0 bases and J lost 6, with 4 bases in between. The CDR3 consists of 12 residues. Germline loops: CDR1 SGHRS, CDR2 YFSETQ. The CDR3 DNA reads as TGCGCCAGCAGCTTGGAAGGCAATGAGCAGTTCTTC. It yields the protein CASSLEGNEQFF. Filled out from reference TRBV5-1 and TRBJ2-1, the complete variable domain reads KAGVTQTPRYLIKTRGQQVTLSCSPISGHRSVSWYQQTPGQGLQFLFEYFSETQRNKGNFPGRFSGRQFSNSRSEMNVSTLELGDSALYLCASSLEGNEQFFGPGTRLTVL.

Only a few counts were recorded for this clonotype. One end of the junction fails to match germline, which may point to a read error. The rearrangement links TRBV5-8 to TRBJ1-6; possible D gene TRBD1, 5 bases. There are 14 residues in the CDR3. The germline CDR1 and CDR2 sequences are SGHTS and YDEGEE. Written as DNA, the CDR3 is TGTGCCATCAGCCTGGGGCAGGGAACTTCACCCCTCCACTTT. Amino acid sequence: CAISLGQGTSPLHF.

This sequence joins TRBV20-1 and TRBJ2-7; D is perhaps TRBD1 (5 bases). Germline CDR1 is DFQATT and CDR2 is SNEGSKA (reference sequence). V lost 5 bases to trimming and J lost 0 bases, with 17 bases between them. The length of the CDR3 is 15 residues. CDR3 sequence reads: CSAQNRDRGSYEQYF. Here the CDR3 DNA reads TGCAGTGCTCAGAACCGAGACAGAGGCTCCTACGAGCAGTACTTC.

At least ten counts were recorded for this clonotype. The chain combines TRBV9 with TRBJ1-2; D is unresolved. The CDR3 is 14 amino acids. With 0 bases removed from V and 4 bases from J, the gap between germline ends came to 10 bases. Germline-derived CDR1 and CDR2 are SGDLS and YYNGEE. The CDR3 sequence is CASSVGVVFYGYTF. The CDR3 nucleotides are TGTGCCAGCAGCGTAGGGGTCGTTTTCTATGGCTACACCTTC.

This CDR3 reads CASSLYGVSPLFF. CDR3 coding DNA: TGTGCCAGCAGCTTATATGGGGTTAGCCCTTTGTTCTTC. This chain links TRBV11-3 with TRBJ2-1; D gene ambiguous. V shed 2 bases and J shed 15 bases, with 17 bases lying between them. Germline V gene data show CDR1 as SGHNT and CDR2 as YENEEA. The CDR3 is made up of 13 amino acids.

As for this clonotype: Relative to the germline gene, one junction end is altered; a read error may explain this. This sequence joins TRBV24-1 and TRBJ1-5, with 7 bases identical to TRBD1. The germline gives CDR1 KGHDR, CDR2 SFDVKD. There are 13 residues in the CDR3. CDR3 nucleotides: TGTGCCACCAGTGATTCGGACAGGACACACCTGAATTTT. Protein product: CATSDSDRTHLNF.

The chain is built from TRBV6-2 or TRBV6-3 and TRBJ2-7, with D unresolved. In germline, CDR1 is MNHEY, CDR2 SVGEGT. This CDR3 spans 15 amino acids. V shed 4 bases and J shed 5 bases, with 18 bases lying between them. CDR3: CASSSSPRFSDEQYF. CDR3 in DNA: TGTGCCAGCAGTTCGTCTCCTAGGTTTTCGGACGAGCAGTACTTC.

This clonotype was seen once. This chain uses TRBV27 with TRBJ1-5; D unresolved. The CDR3 sequence is 13 residues long. V was trimmed by 2 bases and J by 6 bases, leaving 8 bases between them. CDR1 and CDR2 from the germline V gene are MNHEY and SMNVEV (reference sequence). CDR3 residues: CASSLRVSQPQHF. The CDR3 bases are TGTGCCAGCAGTTTACGGGTCAGTCAGCCCCAGCATTTT.

About this clonotype itself: One base separates it from a far larger clone, so it is likely a read error. The gene calls are TRBV6-4 and TRBJ2-1; D is ambiguous. Trimming removed 6 bases from V and 9 bases from J, with 21 bases in between. The CDR3 sequence is 15 residues long. Germline V CDR1 and CDR2: MRHNA, SNTAGT. The CDR3 bases are TGTGCCAGCAGGACCGGGCAAGCCTCCTTGGGTGAGCAGTTCTTC. Encoded protein: CASRTGQASLGEQFF.

A remark on this clonotype: A single base is all that separates this from a far larger clone, so a read error is likely. The genes are TRBV2 and TRBJ2-1, with 7 nucleotides matching TRBD2. J was trimmed by 10 bases and V by 7 bases; bases with no gene match: 4. The CDR3 is 11 amino acids. CDR1 SNHLY and CDR2 FYNNEI come from the germline V gene. This CDR3 is CASTGGYEQFF. The CDR3 DNA is TGTGCCAGCACGGGGGGATACGAGCAGTTCTTC.

The chain is built from TRBV5-1 and TRBJ2-7, with a possible D match to TRBD1 (6 bases). The V end was cut by 0 bases, the J end by 6 bases, with 13 bases between. The CDR3 runs 14 residues. Looked up from germline, CDR1 is SGHRS and CDR2 is YFSETQ. The CDR3 loop reads CASSLALRGGEQYF. The CDR3 DNA sequence: TGCGCCAGCAGCTTGGCCCTCAGGGGTGGCGAGCAGTACTTC.

In its sample, this clonotype was seen many times. Since a much larger clone is just one base distant, this may be a read error. This chain connects TRBV5-1 to TRBJ2-1; 9 bases line up with TRBD2. The germline V gene has CDR1 SGHRS and CDR2 YFSETQ. The CDR3 length is 16 residues. V shed 5 bases and J 9 bases; nucleotides not matched to a gene: 15. CDR3 in amino acids: CASSFGTSTLGGEQFF. Written as DNA, the CDR3 is TGCGCCAGCAGTTTCGGGACTAGCACCTTGGGGGGTGAGCAGTTCTTC.

This chain links TRBV30 with TRBJ2-7; 11 bases fit TRBD2. The trim removed 0 bases at V and 10 bases at J, leaving 2 bases unmatched. This CDR3 is built from 12 residues. Germline-derived CDR1 and CDR2 are GTSNPN and SVGIG (reference sequence). CDR3 sequence: CAWSVLAGVQYF. In DNA form, the CDR3 reads TGTGCCTGGAGTGTACTAGCGGGAGTTCAGTACTTC.

In its sample, this clonotype was seen many times. CDR3 region: CSAKGPKDPEAFF. The CDR3 coding sequence is TGCAGTGCTAAAGGACCTAAGGACCCTGAAGCTTTCTTT. The genes are TRBV20-1 and TRBJ1-1; D is unclear. In germline, CDR1 is DFQATT, CDR2 SNEGSKA (reference sequence). V gave up 4 bases and J gave up 6 bases, with 15 bases separating them. This CDR3 is 13 amino acids long.

Comment on this clonotype: A far larger clone is one base from this, pointing to a likely read error. The V and J genes are TRBV7-9 and TRBJ2-2; a weak D match, TRBD2 (6 bases). Germline V gene data show CDR1 as SEHNR and CDR2 as FQNEAQ (reference sequence). This CDR3 comprises 11 residues. CDR3 DNA: TGTGCCAGCAGCTTAGGCGGGGATCTGTTTTTT. It yields the protein CASSLGGDLFF.

The rearrangement links TRBV10-3 to TRBJ2-5; 8 bases align to TRBD1. Trimming took 3 bases from V and 5 from J; bases not matched to a gene: 8. In germline, CDR1 is ENHRY, CDR2 SYGVKD. The length of the CDR3 is 15 residues. DNA of the CDR3: TGTGCCATCAGTGACTCCAGGGGGCACGGGGAGACCCAGTACTTC. This encodes CAISDSRGHGETQYF.

This clonotype appeared many times. This sequence joins TRBV11-3 and TRBJ2-1, with D perhaps TRBD2 (6 bases). The ends were cut back, 1 base at V and 14 bases at J, with 12 bases in the middle. Germline-derived CDR1 and CDR2 are SGHNT and YENEEA. CDR3 length equals 12 residues. For the CDR3, the DNA is TGTGCCAGCAGCTTAGGCCGCGGGGATGAGTTCTTC. Translating it yields CASSLGRGDEFF.

The J gene is TRBJ1-2, the V gene TRBV7-8, with D maybe TRBD1 (5 bases). This CDR3 has 17 amino acids. Germline CDR1 is SGHVS and CDR2 is FQNEAQ. V dropped 2 bases and J dropped 7 bases, with 23 bases sitting between them. The DNA of the CDR3 is TGTGCCAGCAGCTTACGGCAATGGGGGGGAGGTTTGGGTGGCTACACCTTC. This gives the protein CASSLRQWGGGLGGYTF.

As regards this clonotype: A much larger clone differs by one base, so this may be a read error. The rearrangement joins TRBV15 to TRBJ2-5; TRBD1 or TRBD2 may be the D gene (7 bases each). Germline loops: CDR1 LNHNV, CDR2 YYDKDF (reference sequence). The CDR3 runs to 15 residues. Trimming shortened V by 4 bases and J by 8 bases, and 20 bases separated the two germline ends. The CDR3, as DNA: TGTGCCACCAGCACTGGCAGGGGGAGGGGAGATACCCAGTACTTC. The encoded protein is CATSTGRGRGDTQYF.

The chain combines TRBV16 with TRBJ2-3, with a possible D match to TRBD1 (5 bases). Trimming removed 7 bases from V and 6 bases from J, with 23 bases in between. The germline V gene encodes CDR1 KGHSY and CDR2 FQNENV. This CDR3 region has 16 residues. The CDR3 loop is CASIPWYRWRADTQYF. The DNA for the CDR3 is TGTGCCAGCATCCCCTGGTACAGGTGGCGAGCCGATACGCAGTATTTT.

For this clonotype: A read error likely explains this, since a far larger clone differs by one base. This chain uses TRBV6-5 with TRBJ1-1; D is unresolved. This CDR3 spans 13 amino acids. The germline gives CDR1 MNHEY, CDR2 SVGAGI. The CDR3 nucleotides read TGTTCCAGCAGAACACCGTCGGGGACTGAAGCTTTCTTT. It specifies CSSRTPSGTEAFF.

About this clonotype itself: This likely stems from a read error, as it lies one base from a far larger clone. The chain couples TRBV7-9 to TRBJ2-7; 8 bases are a match to TRBD2. CDR1 and CDR2 (germline): SEHNR, FQNEAQ (reference sequence). The length of the CDR3 is 14 residues. The CDR3 loop reads CASRTSGLLYDQYF. The CDR3, as DNA: TGTGCCAGCAGAACTAGCGGACTTTTATACGATCAGTACTTC.

Concerning this clonotype: With a far larger clone one base away, a read error is the likely cause. The chain has TRBV6-9 and TRBJ2-1; 8 bases are shared with TRBD2. The CDR3 covers 16 residues. Losses at the gene ends were 7 bases for V and 2 bases for J; bases not matched to a gene: 10. CDR1 is MNHGY and CDR2 is SVAAGI in the germline V gene. The CDR3 spells CASIRVLAATYNEQFF. The CDR3 nucleotides are TGTGCCAGCATTCGAGTACTAGCGGCCACCTACAATGAGCAGTTCTTC.